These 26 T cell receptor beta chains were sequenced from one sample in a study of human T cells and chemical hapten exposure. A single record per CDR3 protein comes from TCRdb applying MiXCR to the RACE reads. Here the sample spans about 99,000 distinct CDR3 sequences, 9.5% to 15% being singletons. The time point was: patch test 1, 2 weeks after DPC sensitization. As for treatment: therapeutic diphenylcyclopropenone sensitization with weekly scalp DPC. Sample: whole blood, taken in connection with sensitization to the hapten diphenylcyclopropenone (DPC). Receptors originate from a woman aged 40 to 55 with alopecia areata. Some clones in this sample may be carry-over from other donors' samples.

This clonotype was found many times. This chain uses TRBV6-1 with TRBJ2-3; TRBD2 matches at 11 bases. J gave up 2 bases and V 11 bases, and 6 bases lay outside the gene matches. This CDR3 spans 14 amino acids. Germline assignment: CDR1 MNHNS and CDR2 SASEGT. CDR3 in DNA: TGTGCCGGGGGGACTAGCGGCGACACAGATACGCAGTATTTT. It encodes CAGGTSGDTDTQYF.

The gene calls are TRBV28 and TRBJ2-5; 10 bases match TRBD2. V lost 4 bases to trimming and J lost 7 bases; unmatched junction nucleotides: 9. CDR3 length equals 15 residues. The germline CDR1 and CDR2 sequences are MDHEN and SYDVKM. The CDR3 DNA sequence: TGTGCCAGCAGTTCGCTAGCGGGAGAAGGGCGGACCCAGTACTTC. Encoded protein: CASSSLAGEGRTQYF.

This CDR3 is CASRGQGDTGELFF. The CDR3 nucleotides are TGTGCCAGCAGGGGACAGGGGGACACCGGGGAGCTGTTTTTT. This chain joins TRBV7-9 and TRBJ2-2, with TRBD1 identical over 11 bases. The V and J ends lost 6 bases and 3 bases, in that order; junction bases with no gene match: 0. CDR1 and CDR2 from the germline V gene are SEHNR and FQNEAQ (reference sequence). The CDR3 totals 14 residues.

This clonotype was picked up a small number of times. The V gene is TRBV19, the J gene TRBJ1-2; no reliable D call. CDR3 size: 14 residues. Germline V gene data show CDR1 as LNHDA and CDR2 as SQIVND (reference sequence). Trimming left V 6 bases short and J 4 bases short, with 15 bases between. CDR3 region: CASRPNLEGYGYTF. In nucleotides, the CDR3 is TGTGCCAGTAGACCGAATCTTGAGGGCTATGGCTACACCTTC. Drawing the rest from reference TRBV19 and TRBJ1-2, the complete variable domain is DGGITQSPKYLFRKEGQNVTLSCEQNLNHDAMYWYRQDPGQGLRLIYYSQIVNDFQKGDIAEGYSVSREKKESFPLTVTSAQKNPTAFYLCASRPNLEGYGYTFGSGTRLTVV.

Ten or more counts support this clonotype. CDR3 residues: CASSSAGANVLTF. DNA for the CDR3: TGTGCCAGCAGTTCGGCCGGGGCCAACGTCCTGACTTTC. This chain uses TRBV6-2 or TRBV6-3 with TRBJ2-6; the D is unclear. The germline V gene has CDR1 MNHEY and CDR2 SVGEGT. CDR3 length: 13 amino acids. Deletions cut 4 bases from V and 4 bases from J, with 5 bases between.

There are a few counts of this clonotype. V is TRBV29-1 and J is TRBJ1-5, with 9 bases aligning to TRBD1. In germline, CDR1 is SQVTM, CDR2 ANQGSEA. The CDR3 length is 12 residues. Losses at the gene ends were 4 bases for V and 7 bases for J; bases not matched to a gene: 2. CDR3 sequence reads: CSVGDRDQPQHF. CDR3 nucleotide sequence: TGCAGCGTTGGGGACAGGGACCAGCCCCAGCATTTT.

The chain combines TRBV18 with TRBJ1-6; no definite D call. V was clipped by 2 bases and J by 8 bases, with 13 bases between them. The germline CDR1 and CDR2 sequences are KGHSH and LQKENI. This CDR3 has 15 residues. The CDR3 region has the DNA TGTGCCAGCTCACCATTCACAGAGCTCGATTCACCCCTCCACTTT. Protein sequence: CASSPFTELDSPLHF.

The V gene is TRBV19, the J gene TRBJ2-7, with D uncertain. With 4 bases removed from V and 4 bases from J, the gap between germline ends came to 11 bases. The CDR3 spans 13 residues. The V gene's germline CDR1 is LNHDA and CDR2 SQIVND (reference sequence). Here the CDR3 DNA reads TGTGCCAGTAGTACCGGTCCCTCGTACGAGCAGTACTTC. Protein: CASSTGPSYEQYF.

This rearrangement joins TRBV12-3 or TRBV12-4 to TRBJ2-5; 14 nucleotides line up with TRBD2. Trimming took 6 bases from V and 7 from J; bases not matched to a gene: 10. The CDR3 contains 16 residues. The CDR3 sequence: CASSPTGLAGEGTQYF. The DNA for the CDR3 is TGTGCCAGCAGCCCTACGGGACTAGCGGGAGAGGGGACCCAGTACTTC.

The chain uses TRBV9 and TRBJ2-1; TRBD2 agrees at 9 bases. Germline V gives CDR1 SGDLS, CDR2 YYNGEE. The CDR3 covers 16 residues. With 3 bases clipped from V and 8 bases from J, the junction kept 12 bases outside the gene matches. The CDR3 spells CASSARGAGGPDEQFF. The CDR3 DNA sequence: TGTGCCAGCAGCGCCCGTGGGGCGGGAGGGCCAGATGAGCAGTTCTTC.

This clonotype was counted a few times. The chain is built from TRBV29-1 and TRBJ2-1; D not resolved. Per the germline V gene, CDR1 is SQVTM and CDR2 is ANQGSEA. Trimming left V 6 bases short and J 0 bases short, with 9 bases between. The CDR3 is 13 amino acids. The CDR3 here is CSVLWASYNEQFF. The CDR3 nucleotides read TGCAGCGTCCTCTGGGCCTCCTACAATGAGCAGTTCTTC.

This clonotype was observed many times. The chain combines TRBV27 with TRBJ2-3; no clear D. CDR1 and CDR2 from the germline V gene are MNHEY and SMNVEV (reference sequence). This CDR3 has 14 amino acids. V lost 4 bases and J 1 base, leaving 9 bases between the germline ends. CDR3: CASSYPAGTDTQYF. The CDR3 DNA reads TGTGCCAGCAGTTACCCCGCGGGCACAGATACGCAGTATTTT.

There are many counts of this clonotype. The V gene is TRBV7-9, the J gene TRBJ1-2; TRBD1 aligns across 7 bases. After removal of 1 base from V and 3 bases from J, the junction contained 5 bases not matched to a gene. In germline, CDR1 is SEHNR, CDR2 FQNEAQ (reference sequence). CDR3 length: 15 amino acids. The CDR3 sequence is CASSLVDRAYYGYTF. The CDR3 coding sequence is TGTGCCAGCAGCTTAGTCGACAGGGCGTACTATGGCTACACCTTC.

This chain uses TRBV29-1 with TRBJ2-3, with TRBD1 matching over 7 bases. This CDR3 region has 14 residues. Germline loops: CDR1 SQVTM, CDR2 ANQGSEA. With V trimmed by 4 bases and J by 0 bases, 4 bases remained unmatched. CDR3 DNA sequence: TGCAGCGTTGGGGGACAGTCTAGCACAGATACGCAGTATTTT. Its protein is CSVGGQSSTDTQYF.

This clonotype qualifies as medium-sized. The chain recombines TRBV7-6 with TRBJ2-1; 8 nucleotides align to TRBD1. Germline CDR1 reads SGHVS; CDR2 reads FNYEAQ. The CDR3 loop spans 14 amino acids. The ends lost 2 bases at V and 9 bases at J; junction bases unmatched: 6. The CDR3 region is CASSLWQGASEQFF. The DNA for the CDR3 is TGTGCCAGCAGCTTATGGCAGGGGGCCAGTGAGCAGTTCTTC.

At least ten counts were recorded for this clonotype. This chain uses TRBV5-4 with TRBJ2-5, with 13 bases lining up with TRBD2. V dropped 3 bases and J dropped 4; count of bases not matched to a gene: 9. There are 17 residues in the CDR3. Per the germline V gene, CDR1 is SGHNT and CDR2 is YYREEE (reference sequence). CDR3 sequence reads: CASSSTSGRAVAETQYF. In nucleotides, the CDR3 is TGTGCCAGCAGCTCAACTAGCGGGAGGGCCGTGGCAGAGACCCAGTACTTC.

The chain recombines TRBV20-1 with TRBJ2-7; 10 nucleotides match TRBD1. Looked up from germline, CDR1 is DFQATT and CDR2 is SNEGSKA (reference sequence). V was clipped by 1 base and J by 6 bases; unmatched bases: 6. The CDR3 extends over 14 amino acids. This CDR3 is CSARGAGQGSEQYF. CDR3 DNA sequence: TGCAGTGCTAGAGGCGCGGGACAGGGGAGCGAGCAGTACTTC.

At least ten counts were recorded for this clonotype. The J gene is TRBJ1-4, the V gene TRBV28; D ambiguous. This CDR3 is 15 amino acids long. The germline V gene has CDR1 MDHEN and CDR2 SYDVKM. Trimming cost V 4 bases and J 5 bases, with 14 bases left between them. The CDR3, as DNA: TGTGCCAGCAGTTCCTCCGAGGCAAGGAATGAAAAACTGTTTTTT. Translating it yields CASSSSEARNEKLFF.

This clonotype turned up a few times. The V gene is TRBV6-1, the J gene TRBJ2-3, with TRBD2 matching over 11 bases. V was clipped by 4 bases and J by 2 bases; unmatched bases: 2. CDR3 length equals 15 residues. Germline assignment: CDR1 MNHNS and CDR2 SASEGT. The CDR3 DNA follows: TGTGCCAGCAGTGCGACTAGCGGGATCACAGATACGCAGTATTTT. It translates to CASSATSGITDTQYF.

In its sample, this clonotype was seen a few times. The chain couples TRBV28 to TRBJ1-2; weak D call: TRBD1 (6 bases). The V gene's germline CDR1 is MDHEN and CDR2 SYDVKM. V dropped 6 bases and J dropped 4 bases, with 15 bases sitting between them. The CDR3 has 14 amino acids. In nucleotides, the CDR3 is TGTGCCAGCAGCCAACGGGACACCTCCTATGGCTACACCTTC. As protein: CASSQRDTSYGYTF.

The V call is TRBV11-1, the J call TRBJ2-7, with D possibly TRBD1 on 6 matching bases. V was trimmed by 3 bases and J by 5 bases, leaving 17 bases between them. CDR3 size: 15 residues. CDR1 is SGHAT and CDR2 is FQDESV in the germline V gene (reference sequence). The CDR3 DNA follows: TGTGCCAGCAGCTTCGAAGGTGGCAGGGGCAACGAGCAGTACTTC. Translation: CASSFEGGRGNEQYF.

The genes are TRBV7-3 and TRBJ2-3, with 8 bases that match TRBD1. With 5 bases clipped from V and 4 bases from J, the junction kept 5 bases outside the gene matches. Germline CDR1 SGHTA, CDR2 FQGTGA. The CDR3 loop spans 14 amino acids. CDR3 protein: CASSQTGVADTQYF. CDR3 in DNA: TGTGCCAGCAGCCAGACAGGGGTGGCAGATACGCAGTATTTT.

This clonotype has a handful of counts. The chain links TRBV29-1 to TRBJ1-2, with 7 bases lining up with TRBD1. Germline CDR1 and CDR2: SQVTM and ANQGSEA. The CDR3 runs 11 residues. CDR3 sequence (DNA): TGCGGGACAGTGGCAGACTATGGCTACACCTTC. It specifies CGTVADYGYTF.

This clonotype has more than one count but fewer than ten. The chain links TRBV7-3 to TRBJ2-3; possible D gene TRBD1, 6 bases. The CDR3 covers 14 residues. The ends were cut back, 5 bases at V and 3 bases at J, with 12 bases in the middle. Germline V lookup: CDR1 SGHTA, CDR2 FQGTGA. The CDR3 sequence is CASSRRGRTDTQYF. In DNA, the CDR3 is TGTGCCAGCAGCCGCAGGGGAAGGACAGATACGCAGTATTTT.

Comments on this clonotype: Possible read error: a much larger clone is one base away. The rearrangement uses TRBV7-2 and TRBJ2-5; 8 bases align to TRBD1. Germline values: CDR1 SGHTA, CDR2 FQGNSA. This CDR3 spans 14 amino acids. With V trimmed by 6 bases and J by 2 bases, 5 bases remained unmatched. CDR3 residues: CASSFGTGQETQYF. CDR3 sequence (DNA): TGTGCCAGCAGTTTTGGGACAGGTCAAGAGACCCAGTACTTC.

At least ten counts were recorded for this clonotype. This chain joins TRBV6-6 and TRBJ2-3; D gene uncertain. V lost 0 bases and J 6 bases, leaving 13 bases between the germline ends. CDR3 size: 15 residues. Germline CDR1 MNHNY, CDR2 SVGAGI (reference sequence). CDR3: CASSYSPRVGDTQYF. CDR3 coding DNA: TGTGCCAGCAGTTACTCTCCGCGCGTCGGGGATACGCAGTATTTT.